The sample holds one count of the clone carrying this TCR beta chain. The antigen remains undetermined. CDR1 and CDR2 (germline): SNHLY, FYNNEI. CDR3 length: 14 amino acids. Trimming cost V 10 bases and J 0 bases, with 12 bases left between them. The sample originates from a study of T cell responses to AZD1222 COVID-19 vaccine. General study points: Across the whole spike, CD4 TCRs peaked at regions 160-218 and 743-854. White British people made up most donors, females outnumbered males, and clonal diversity was possibly underestimated. Of the AZD1222 recipients, only 5 to 7 were seropositive at baseline. Reportedly, nearly half of unique spike TCRs recognized epitopes outside B.1.351/B.1.1.7 mutations.

The data were produced by immunoSEQ multiplex PCR, yet TCRdb's version contains in-frame clones alone and is incomplete. This table holds 140,000 or so clones, about 90% found once. Here the sequenced sample was peripheral blood, taken 28 days after the second dose of the MenACWY control vaccine. The genes are TRBV2 and TRBJ1-4, with D uncertain. This TCR was recovered from an adult who received the MenACWY meningococcal vaccine as a control. The chain's CDR3 is CATRTDSTNEKLFF. CDR3 nucleotide sequence: TGTGCCACCAGGACCGATTCAACTAATGAAAAACTGTTTTTT.